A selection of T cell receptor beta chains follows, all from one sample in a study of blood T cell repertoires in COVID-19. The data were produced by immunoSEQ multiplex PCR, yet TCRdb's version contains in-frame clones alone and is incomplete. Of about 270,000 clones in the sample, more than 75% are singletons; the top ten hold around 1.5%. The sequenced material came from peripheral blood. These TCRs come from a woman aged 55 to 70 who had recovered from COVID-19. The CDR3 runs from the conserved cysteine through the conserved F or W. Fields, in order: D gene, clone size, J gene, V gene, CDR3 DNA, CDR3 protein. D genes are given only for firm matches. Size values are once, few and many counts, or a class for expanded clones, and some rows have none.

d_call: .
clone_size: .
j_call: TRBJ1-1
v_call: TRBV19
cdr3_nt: TGTGCCACCAACAGAGAAACTGAAGCTTTCTTT
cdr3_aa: CATNRETEAFF

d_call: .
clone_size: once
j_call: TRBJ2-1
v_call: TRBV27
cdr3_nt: TGTGCCAGCACGTCGGCGGGCGCATACAATGAGCAGTTCTTC
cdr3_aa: CASTSAGAYNEQFF

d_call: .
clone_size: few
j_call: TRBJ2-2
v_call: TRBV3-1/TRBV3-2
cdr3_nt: TGTGCCAGCAGCCAATCTGGCGGGAACACCGGGGAGCTGTTTTTT
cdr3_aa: CASSQSGGNTGELFF

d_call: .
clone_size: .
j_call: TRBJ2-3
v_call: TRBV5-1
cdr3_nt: TGCGCCAGCAGCTTGGATACTAGTTCAGATACGCAGTATTTT
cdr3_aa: CASSLDTSSDTQYF

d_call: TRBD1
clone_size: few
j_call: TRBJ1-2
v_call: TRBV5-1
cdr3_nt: TGCGCCAGCAGCTTGACCCAGGGGGCCAGAGGCTACACCTTC
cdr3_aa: CASSLTQGARGYTF

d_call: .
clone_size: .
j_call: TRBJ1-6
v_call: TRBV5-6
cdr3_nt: TGTGCCAGCAGCCAGGGGAGGGGGTCCTATAATTCACCCCTCCACTTT
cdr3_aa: CASSQGRGSYNSPLHF

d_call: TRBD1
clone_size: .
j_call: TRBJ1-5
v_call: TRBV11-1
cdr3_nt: TGTGCCAGCAGCTCTGATGGACAGGGCGATCAGCCCCAGCATTTT
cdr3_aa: CASSSDGQGDQPQHF

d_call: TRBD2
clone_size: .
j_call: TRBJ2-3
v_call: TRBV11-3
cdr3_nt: TGTGCCAGCAGCCGCCGTCGCGGGGGGTCCACAGATACGCAGTATTTT
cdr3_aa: CASSRRRGGSTDTQYF

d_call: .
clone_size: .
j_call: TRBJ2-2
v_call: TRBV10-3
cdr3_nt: TGTGCCATCAGAGCTACAGGGAACACCGGGGAGCTGTTTTTT
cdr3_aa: CAIRATGNTGELFF

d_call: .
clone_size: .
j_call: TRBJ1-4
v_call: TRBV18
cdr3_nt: TGTGCCAGCTCACCACGGGCAGGATCTAATGAAAAACTGTTTTTT
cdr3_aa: CASSPRAGSNEKLFF

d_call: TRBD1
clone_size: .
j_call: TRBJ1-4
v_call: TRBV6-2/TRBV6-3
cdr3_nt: TGTGCCAGCAGTTCCCCGGGACAGGCCTCTAATGAAAAACTGTTTTTT
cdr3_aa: CASSSPGQASNEKLFF

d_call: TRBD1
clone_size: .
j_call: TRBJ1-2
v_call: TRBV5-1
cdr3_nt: TGCGCCAGCAGCCCGGGACAGGGCCACTATGGCTACACCTTC
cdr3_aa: CASSPGQGHYGYTF

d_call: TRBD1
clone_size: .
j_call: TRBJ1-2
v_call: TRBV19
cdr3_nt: TGTGCCAGTAGTAGCCAACAGGGGTCCTATGGCTACACCTTC
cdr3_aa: CASSSQQGSYGYTF

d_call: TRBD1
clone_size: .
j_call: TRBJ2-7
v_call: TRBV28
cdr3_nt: TGTGCCAGCAGGGAGACAGGGAATCCTTACGAGCAGTACTTC
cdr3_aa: CASRETGNPYEQYF

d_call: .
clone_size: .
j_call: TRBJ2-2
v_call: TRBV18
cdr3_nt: TGTGCCAGCTCACCACCGGGGGGACGACCCGGGGAGCTGTTTTTT
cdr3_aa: CASSPPGGRPGELFF

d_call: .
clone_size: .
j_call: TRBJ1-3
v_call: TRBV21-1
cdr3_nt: TGTGCCAGCAGCAAAGTGGGCAGGGCTTCCTCTGGAAACACCATATATTTT
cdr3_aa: CASSKVGRASSGNTIYF

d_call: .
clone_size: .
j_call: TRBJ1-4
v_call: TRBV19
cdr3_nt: TGTGCCAGTAGTATCGGGTTAGCAACTAATGAAAAACTGTTTTTT
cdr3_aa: CASSIGLATNEKLFF

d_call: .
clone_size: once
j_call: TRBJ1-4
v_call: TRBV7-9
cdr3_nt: TGTGCCAGCAGCTTACCAGGGGTAAATGAAAAACTGTTTTTT
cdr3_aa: CASSLPGVNEKLFF

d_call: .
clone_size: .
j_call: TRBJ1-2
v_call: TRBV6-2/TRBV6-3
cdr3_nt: TGTGCCAGCAGTTACGATCAGTTCTATGGCTACACCTTC
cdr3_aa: CASSYDQFYGYTF

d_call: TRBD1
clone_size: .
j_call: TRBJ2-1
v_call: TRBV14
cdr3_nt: TGTGCCAGCAGCCAAAGACAGGGGGATTACAATGAGCAGTTCTTC
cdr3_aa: CASSQRQGDYNEQFF

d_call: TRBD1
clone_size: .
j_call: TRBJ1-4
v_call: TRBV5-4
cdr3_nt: TGTGCCAGCAGCCTGACAGGGGGAGAGGAAAAACTGTTTTTT
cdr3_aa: CASSLTGGEEKLFF

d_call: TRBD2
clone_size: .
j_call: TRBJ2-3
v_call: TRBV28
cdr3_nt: TGTGCCACCGGGGGGGATACGCAGTATTTT
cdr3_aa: CATGGDTQYF

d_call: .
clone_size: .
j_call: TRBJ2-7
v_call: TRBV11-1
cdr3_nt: TGTGCCAGCAGCTTATTACAGGGCTCCTACGAGCAGTACTTC
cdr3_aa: CASSLLQGSYEQYF

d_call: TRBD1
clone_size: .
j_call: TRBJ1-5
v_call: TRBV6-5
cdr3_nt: TGTGCCACCGCTCGGGGGGACAGGGGTCAGCCCCAGCATTTT
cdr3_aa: CATARGDRGQPQHF

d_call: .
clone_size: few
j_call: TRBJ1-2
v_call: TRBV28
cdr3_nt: TGTGCCAGCAGGATCAGGGGTAGCCCCTATGGCTACACCTTC
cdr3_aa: CASRIRGSPYGYTF

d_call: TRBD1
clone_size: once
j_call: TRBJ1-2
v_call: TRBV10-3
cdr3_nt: TGTGCCATCAGTGAAGGCCCCCCGACAGGGAACTATGGCTACACCTTC
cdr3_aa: CAISEGPPTGNYGYTF

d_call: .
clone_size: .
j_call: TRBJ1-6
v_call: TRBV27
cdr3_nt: TGTGCCAGCAGGACAGAGTATAATTCACCCCTCCACTTT
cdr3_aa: CASRTEYNSPLHF

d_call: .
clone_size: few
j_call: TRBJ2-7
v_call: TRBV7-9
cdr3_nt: TGTGCCAGCAGCTTTACAGATGAGCAGTACTTC
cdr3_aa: CASSFTDEQYF

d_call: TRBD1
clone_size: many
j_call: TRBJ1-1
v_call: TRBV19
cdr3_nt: TGTGCCAGTAGGGGACAGGGTATGAACACTGAAGCTTTCTTT
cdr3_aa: CASRGQGMNTEAFF

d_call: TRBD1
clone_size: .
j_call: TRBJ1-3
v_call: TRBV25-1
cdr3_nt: TGTGCCAGCATACCGCGGACAGGGTTTGGAAACACCATATATTTT
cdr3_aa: CASIPRTGFGNTIYF

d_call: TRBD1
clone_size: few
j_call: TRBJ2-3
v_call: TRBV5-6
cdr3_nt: TGTGCCAGCAGCTTGGGACAGGGGATAGATACGCAGTATTTT
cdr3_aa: CASSLGQGIDTQYF

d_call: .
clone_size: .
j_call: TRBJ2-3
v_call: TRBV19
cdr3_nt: TGTGCCAGTAGTTTCGACTCCGATAGCACAGATACGCAGTATTTT
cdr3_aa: CASSFDSDSTDTQYF

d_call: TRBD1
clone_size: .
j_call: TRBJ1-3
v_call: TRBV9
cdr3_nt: TGTGCCAGCAGCGTTCAAGGGACAGGTTCCCCGAATCTGTACACCATATATTTT
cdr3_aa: CASSVQGTGSPNLYTIYF

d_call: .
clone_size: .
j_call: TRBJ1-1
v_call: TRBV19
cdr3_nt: TGTGCGAGTAACGCGGTAGGCGGTGAAGCTTTCTTT
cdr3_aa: CASNAVGGEAFF

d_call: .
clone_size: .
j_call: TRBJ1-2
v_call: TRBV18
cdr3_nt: TGTGCCAGCTCACCAGCCACAGGGTCTAACTATGGCTACACCTTC
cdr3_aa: CASSPATGSNYGYTF

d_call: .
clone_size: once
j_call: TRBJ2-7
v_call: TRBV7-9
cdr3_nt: TGTGCCAGCAGCACCCCAGGGCCCCCCTACGAGCAGTACTTC
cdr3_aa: CASSTPGPPYEQYF

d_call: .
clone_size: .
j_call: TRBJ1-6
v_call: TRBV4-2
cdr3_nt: TGTGCCAGCAGCCAAGACTTCTATGATTCACCCCTCCACTTT
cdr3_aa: CASSQDFYDSPLHF

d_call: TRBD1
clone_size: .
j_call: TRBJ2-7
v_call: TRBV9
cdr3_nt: TGTGCCAGCAGCAACCGGGACAGGGCTCCCTACGAGCAGTACTTC
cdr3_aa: CASSNRDRAPYEQYF

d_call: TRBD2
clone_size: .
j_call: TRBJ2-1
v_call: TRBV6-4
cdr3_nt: TGTGCCAGCAGTGACTCGGGGAGCGGGGGTTTTAATGAGCAGTTCTTC
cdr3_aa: CASSDSGSGGFNEQFF

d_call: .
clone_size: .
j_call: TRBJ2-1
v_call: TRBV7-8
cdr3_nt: TGTGCCAGCAGCTTAAGCAGGTATCTCTATGAGCAGTTCTTC
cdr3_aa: CASSLSRYLYEQFF

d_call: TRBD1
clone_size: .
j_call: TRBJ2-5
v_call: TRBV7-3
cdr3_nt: TGTGCCAGCAGCTTAAACGTAGGGGGCGCGGAAGAGACCCAGTACTTC
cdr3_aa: CASSLNVGGAEETQYF

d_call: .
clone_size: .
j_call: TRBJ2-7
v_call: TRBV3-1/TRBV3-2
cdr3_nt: TGTGCCAGCACCCCGGAGCAGTACTTC
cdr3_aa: CASTPEQYF

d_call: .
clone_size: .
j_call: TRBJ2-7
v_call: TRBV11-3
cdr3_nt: TGTGCCAGCAGCCCGCGGGCGTCATCTGACTACGAGCAGTACTTC
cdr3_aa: CASSPRASSDYEQYF

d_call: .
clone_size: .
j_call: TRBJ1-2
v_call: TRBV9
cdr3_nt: TGTGCCAGCAGCGTAGGCGGGGTCTATGGCTACACCTTC
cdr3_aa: CASSVGGVYGYTF

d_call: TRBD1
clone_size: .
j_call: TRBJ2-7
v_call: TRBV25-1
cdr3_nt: TGTGCCAGCAGTGGGGGACAGCGGACCTACGAGCAGTACTTC
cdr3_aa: CASSGGQRTYEQYF

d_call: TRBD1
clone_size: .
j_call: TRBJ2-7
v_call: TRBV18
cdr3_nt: TGTGCCAGCTCATTACAGGGGGCAACAAGCGGCGAGCAGTACTTC
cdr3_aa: CASSLQGATSGEQYF

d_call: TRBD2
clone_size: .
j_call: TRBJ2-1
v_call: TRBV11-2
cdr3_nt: TGTGCCACCTCTAGCGGTGGTTACAATGAGCAGTTCTTC
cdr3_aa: CATSSGGYNEQFF

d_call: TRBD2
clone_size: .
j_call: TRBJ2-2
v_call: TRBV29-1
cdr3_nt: TGCAGCGTTGAAATACTGCTAGCGGGGGGGCCGCCCACCGGGGAGCTGTTTTTT
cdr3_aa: CSVEILLAGGPPTGELFF

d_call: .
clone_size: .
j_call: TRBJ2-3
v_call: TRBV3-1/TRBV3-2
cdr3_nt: TGTGCCAGCAGCCAATCCGTCGACAGTGGCACAGATACGCAGTATTTT
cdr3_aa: CASSQSVDSGTDTQYF